The entry below gives a single TCR beta chain sequence along with its context. V lost 6 bases, J lost 2 bases, and 11 bases lay in between. The CDR3 extends over 14 amino acids. PBMCs were isolated at a quantity of at least 6 million per sample. The data were taken from a study of blood T cells in healthy people across ages. Alongside a J-beta primer mix, a sample-barcoded 5' primer served in a second PCR lasting 7 to 11 cycles. TCRdb reprocessed the 5' RACE reads with MiXCR, giving one entry per CDR3 protein. In the table there are some 290,000 distinct CDR3 sequences, around 29% of which are singletons.

This TCR came from a woman in her 70s in good health. Sample: blood. The chain couples TRBV12-3 or TRBV12-4 to TRBJ2-1; possible D gene TRBD1, 5 bases. The CDR3 sequence is CASRYRLTYNEQFF. The CDR3, as DNA: TGTGCCAGCAGATACAGGTTAACCTACAATGAGCAGTTCTTC.